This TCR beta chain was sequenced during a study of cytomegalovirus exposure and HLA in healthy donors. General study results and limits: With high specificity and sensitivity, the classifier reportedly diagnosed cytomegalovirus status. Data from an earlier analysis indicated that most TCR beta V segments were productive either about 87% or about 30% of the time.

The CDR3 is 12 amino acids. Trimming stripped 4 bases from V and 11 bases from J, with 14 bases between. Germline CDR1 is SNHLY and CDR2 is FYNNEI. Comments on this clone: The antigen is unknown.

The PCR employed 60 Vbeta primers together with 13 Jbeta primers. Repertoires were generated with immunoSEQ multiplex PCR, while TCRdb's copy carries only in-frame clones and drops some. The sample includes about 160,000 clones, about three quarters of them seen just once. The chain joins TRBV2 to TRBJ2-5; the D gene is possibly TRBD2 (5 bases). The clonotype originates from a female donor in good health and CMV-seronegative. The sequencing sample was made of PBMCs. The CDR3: CASSGILGEQYF. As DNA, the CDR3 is TGTGCCAGCAGTGGGATCCTCGGGGAGCAGTACTTC.